Below, one T cell receptor beta chain is given with its context. Its target is unknown. Unique molecular identifiers were built into the TCR beta cDNA libraries. In TCRdb, the PCR reads were re-called with MiXCR into one record per CDR3 protein. The sample shows hundreds of thousands of distinct CDR3 sequences, roughly 27% of them seen only once. The data originate from a study of post-analysis software for immune sequencing data. General study results and limits: Compared with controls, patients had more of roughly 5 TRBV segments, including TRBV5-6, TRBV5-1 and TRBV20-1.

V was cut by 7 bases and J by 5 bases, with 11 bases left in between. Per germline, CDR1 MNHEY and CDR2 SVGEGT. The CDR3 is 12 residues long. This clonotype was sampled from a girl aged 5 to 17 with multiple sclerosis. The chain uses TRBV6-2 or TRBV6-3 and TRBJ2-5; D is uncertain. Sequencing was carried out using blood. CDR3 region: CASTSVGETQYF. CDR3 sequence (DNA): TGTGCCAGCACTTCCGTGGGCGAGACCCAGTACTTC.